This T cell receptor beta chain is from a study of blood T cell repertoires in COVID-19. Produced via immunoSEQ multiplex PCR; TCRdb's table is partial and in-frame only. In the table there are roughly 140,000 clones, 80% to 90% of which are singletons. The germline V gene has CDR1 LGHDT and CDR2 YNNKEL (reference sequence). J was trimmed by 6 bases and V by 0 bases; bases with no gene match: 4. This CDR3 has 15 residues. Those enrolled in Seattle joined during active infection and were followed longitudinally afterward. The rearrangement uses TRBV3-1 (or the pseudogene TRBV3-2) and TRBJ2-7; 11 bases are shared with TRBD1. The sequenced material came from peripheral blood. This TCR was recovered from a woman aged 55 to 70 with COVID-19, enrolled during active disease. CDR3 DNA: TGTGCCAGCAGCCAAGAGGCTGGGACAGGGGGCGAGCAGTACTTC. This codes for CASSQEAGTGGEQYF.